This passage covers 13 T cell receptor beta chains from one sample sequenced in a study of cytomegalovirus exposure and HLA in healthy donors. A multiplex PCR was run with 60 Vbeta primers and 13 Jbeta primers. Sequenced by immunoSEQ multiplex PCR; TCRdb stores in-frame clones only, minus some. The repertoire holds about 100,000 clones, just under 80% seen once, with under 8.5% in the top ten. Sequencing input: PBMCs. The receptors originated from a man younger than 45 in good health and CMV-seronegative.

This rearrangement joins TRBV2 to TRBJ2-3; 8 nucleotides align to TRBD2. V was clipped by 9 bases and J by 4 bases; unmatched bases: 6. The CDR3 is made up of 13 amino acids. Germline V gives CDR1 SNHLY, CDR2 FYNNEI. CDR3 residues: CASSGERADTQYF. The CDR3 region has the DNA TGTGCCAGTAGCGGGGAAAGGGCAGATACGCAGTATTTT.

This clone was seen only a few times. In DNA, the CDR3 is TGTGCCAGCAGCTGGAAGAACAGGGCTGGGGCCAACGTCCTGACTTTC. Protein product: CASSWKNRAGANVLTF. The V gene is TRBV5-6, the J gene TRBJ2-6; a weak D match, TRBD1 (6 bases). The V gene lost 3 bases and the J gene lost 2 bases, with 12 bases spanning the gap. Germline V CDR1 and CDR2: SGHDT, YYEEEE. The CDR3 contains 16 residues.

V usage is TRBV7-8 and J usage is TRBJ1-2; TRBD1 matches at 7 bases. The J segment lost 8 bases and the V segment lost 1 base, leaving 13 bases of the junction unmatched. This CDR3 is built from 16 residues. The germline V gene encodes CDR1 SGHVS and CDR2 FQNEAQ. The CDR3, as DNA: TGTGCCAGCAGCTTAGGCGGGACAGCCGAACGGCGGGGCTACACCTTC. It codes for CASSLGGTAERRGYTF.

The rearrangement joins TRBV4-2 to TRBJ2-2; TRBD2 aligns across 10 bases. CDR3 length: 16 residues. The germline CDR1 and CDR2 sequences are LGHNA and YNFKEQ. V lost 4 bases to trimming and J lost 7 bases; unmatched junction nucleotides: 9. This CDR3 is CASSPKSGGAGGELFF. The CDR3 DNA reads TGTGCCAGCAGCCCCAAAAGCGGGGGGGCGGGCGGGGAGCTGTTTTTT.

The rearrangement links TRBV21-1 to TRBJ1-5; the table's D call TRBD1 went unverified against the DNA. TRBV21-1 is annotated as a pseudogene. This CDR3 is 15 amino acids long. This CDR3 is CASSKEETGTQPQHF. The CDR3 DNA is TGTGCCAGCAGCAAAGAGGAAACAGGGACTCAGCCCCAGCATTTT.

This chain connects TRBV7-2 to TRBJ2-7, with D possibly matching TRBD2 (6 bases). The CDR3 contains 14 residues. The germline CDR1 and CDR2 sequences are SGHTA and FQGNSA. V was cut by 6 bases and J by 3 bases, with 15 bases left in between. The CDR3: CASSLPGLGYEQYF. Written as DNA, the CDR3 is TGTGCCAGCAGTCTACCGGGACTGGGCTACGAGCAGTACTTC.

The CDR3 DNA is TGTGCCAGCAGCCGGGACAGGTCCCTTGGTGAGCAGTTCTTC. Its translation is CASSRDRSLGEQFF. This chain links TRBV2 with TRBJ2-1, with TRBD1 matching 8 bases. After removal of 6 bases from V and 9 bases from J, the junction contained 10 bases not matched to a gene. Germline CDR1 reads SNHLY; CDR2 reads FYNNEI. The CDR3 spans 14 residues.

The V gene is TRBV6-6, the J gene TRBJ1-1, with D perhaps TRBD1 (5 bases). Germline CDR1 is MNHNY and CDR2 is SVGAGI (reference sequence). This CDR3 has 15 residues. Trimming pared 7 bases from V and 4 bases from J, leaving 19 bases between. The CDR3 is CASIKSGGISTEAFF. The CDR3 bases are TGTGCCAGCATAAAATCGGGGGGTATTAGCACTGAAGCTTTCTTT.

CDR3 loop: CASSGRDREGIQYF. CDR3 DNA sequence: TGTGCCAGTAGTGGCCGGGACAGGGAGGGGATTCAGTACTTC. The rearrangement uses TRBV19 and TRBJ2-4, with 9 positions matching TRBD1. V shed 5 bases and J 10 bases; nucleotides not matched to a gene: 9. The CDR3 has 14 amino acids. Germline CDR1 reads LNHDA; CDR2 reads SQIVND (reference sequence).

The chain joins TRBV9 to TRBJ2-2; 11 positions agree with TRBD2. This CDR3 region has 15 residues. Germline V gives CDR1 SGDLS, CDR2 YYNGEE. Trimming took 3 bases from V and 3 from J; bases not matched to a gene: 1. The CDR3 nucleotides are TGTGCCAGCAGCGATAGCGGGGGGGACACCGGGGAGCTGTTTTTT. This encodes CASSDSGGDTGELFF. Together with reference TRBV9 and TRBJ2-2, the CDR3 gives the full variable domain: DSGVTQTPKHLITATGQRVTLRCSPRSGDLSVYWYQQSLDQGLQFLIQYYNGEERAKGNILERFSAQQFPDLHSELNLSSLELGDSALYFCASSDSGGDTGELFFGEGSRLTVL.

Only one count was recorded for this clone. CDR3 bases: TGCGCCAGCAGCCAAGATTTTGGGACTAGCGACTTGAGGGATACGCAGTATTTT. Protein sequence: CASSQDFGTSDLRDTQYF. The rearrangement links TRBV4-1 to TRBJ2-3; TRBD2 matches 10 bases. With V trimmed by 0 bases and J by 6 bases, 12 bases remained unmatched. In germline, CDR1 is MGHRA, CDR2 YSYEKL. There are 18 residues in the CDR3.

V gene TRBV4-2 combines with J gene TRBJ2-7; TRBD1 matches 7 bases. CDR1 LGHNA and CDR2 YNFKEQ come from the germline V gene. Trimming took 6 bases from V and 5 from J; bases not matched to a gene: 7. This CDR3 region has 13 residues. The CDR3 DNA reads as TGTGCCAGCAGAGAGACAGGGATGGACGAGCAGTACTTC. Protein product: CASRETGMDEQYF.

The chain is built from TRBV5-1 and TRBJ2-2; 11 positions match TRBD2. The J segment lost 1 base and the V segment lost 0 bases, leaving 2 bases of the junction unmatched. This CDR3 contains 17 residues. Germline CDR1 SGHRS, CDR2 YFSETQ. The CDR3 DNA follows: TGCGCCAGCAGCTTGGTCGGGACTAGCGGGAACACCGGGGAGCTGTTTTTT. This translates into CASSLVGTSGNTGELFF.